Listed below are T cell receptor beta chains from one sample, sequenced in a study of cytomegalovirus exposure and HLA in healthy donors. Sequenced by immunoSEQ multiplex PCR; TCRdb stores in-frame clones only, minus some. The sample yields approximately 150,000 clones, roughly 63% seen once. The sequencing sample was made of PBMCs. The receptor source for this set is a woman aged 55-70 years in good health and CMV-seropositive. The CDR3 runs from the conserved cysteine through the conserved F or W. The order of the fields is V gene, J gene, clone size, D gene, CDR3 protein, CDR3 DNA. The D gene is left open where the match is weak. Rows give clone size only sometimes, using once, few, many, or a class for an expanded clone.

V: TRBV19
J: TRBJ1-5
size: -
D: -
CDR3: CASSIVTTGNQPQHF
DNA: TGTGCCAGTAGTATAGTGACCACAGGCAATCAGCCCCAGCATTTT

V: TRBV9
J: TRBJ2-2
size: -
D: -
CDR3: CASSVLDTYSGELFF
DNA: TGTGCCAGCAGCGTTTTGGACACATACTCCGGGGAGCTGTTTTTT

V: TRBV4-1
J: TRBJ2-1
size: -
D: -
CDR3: CASSESQGFSYNEQFF
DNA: TGCGCCAGCAGCGAATCCCAGGGCTTCTCCTACAATGAGCAGTTCTTC

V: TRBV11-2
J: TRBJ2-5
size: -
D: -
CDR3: CASSSYGGIGTQYF
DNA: TGTGCCAGCAGCTCTTACGGCGGAATCGGCACCCAGTACTTC

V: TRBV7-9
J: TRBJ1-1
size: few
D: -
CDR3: CASSPSQAREAFF
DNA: TGTGCCAGCAGCCCCTCGCAGGCGCGAGAAGCTTTCTTT

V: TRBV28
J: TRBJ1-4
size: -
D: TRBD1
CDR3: CATSGGGRTNEKLFF
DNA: TGTGCCACTTCAGGGGGCGGAAGGACTAATGAAAAACTGTTTTTT

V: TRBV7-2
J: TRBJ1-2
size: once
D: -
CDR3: CASSPTSVYGYTF
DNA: TGTGCCAGCAGCCCGACATCCGTGTATGGCTACACCTTC

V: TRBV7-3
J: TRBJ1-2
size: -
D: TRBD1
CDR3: CASGTTGGGRGGYTF
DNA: TGTGCCAGCGGGACTACAGGGGGCGGCAGGGGTGGCTACACCTTC

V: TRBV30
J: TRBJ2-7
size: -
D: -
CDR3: CAWSVSGNSYEQYF
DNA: TGTGCCTGGAGTGTGTCCGGGAACTCCTACGAGCAGTACTTC

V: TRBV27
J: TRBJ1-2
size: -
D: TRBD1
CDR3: CASSLLPGQGNYGYTF
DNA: TGTGCCAGCAGTTTATTACCGGGACAGGGTAACTATGGCTACACCTTC

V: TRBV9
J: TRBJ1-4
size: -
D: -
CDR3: CASSIRGDVGNEKLFF
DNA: TGTGCCAGCAGCATAAGAGGTGACGTCGGTAATGAAAAACTGTTTTTT

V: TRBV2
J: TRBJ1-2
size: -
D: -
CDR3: CASTLAGDGYTF
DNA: TGTGCCAGCACCCTCGCCGGGGATGGCTACACCTTC

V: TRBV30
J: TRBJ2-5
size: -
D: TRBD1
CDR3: CAWGERQGFSETQYF
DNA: TGTGCCTGGGGGGAGCGACAGGGTTTCTCAGAGACCCAGTACTTC

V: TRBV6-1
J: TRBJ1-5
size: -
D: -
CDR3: CASSEPRLRQPQHF
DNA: TGTGCCAGCAGTGAACCCCGCCTCCGGCAGCCCCAGCATTTT

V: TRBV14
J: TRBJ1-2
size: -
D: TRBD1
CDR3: CASSPGTGLANYGYTF
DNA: TGTGCCAGCAGCCCAGGGACAGGCTTAGCTAACTATGGCTACACCTTC

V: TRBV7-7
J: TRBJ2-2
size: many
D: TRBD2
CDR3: CASSATGTSVTGELFF
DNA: TGTGCTAGCAGCGCAACCGGGACTAGCGTTACCGGGGAGCTGTTTTTT

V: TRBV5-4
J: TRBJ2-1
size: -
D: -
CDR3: CASSLVPAGNEQFF
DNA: TGTGCCAGCAGCTTGGTCCCTGCGGGTAATGAGCAGTTCTTC

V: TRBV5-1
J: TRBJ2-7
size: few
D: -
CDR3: CASSELDSYEQYF
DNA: TGCGCCAGCAGCGAGCTTGACTCCTACGAGCAGTACTTC

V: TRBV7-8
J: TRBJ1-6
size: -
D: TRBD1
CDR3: CASSPGQPNSPLHF
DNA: TGTGCCAGCAGCCCGGGACAGCCTAATTCACCCCTCCACTTT

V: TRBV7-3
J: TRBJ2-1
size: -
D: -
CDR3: CASSLTEGYNEQFF
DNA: TGTGCCAGCAGCTTAACGGAGGGGTACAATGAGCAGTTCTTC

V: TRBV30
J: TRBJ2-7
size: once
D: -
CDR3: CAWSGGVPEQYF
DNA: TGTGCCTGGAGTGGAGGAGTCCCCGAGCAGTACTTC

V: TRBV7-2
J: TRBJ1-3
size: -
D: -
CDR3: CASSFIATGNTIYF
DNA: TGTGCCAGCAGCTTTATCGCGACTGGAAACACCATATATTTT

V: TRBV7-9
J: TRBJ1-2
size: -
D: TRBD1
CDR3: CASSLLTGTDGYTF
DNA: TGTGCCAGCAGCCTGCTGACAGGGACGGATGGCTACACCTTC

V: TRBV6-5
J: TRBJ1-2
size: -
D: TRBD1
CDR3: CASSYRDSGYGYTF
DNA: TGTGCCAGCAGTTACAGGGACAGTGGGTATGGCTACACCTTC

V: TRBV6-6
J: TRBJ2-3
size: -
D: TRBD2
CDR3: CASSYLAGDTDTQYF
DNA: TGTGCCAGCAGTTACCTGGCGGGAGACACAGATACGCAGTATTTT

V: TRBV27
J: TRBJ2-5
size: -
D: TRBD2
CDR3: CASKGTSGSIETQYF
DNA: TGTGCCAGCAAAGGCACTAGCGGGAGTATAGAGACCCAGTACTTC

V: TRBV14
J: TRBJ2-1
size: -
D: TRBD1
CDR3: CASSQQGVRGYNEQFF
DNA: TGTGCCAGCAGCCAGCAGGGGGTCAGGGGTTACAATGAGCAGTTCTTC

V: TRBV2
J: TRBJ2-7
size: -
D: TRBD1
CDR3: CASEPGQGANYEQYF
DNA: TGTGCCAGCGAACCGGGACAGGGGGCGAACTACGAGCAGTACTTC

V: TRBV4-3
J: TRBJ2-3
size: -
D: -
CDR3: CASSPRGTTSTDTQYF
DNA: TGCGCCAGCAGCCCACGGGGTACCACTAGCACAGATACGCAGTATTTT

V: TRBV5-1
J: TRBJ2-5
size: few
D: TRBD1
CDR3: CASSIQGEQETQYF
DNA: TGCGCCAGCAGCATACAGGGGGAACAAGAGACCCAGTACTTC

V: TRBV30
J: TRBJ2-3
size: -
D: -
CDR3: CARDGGPTDTQYF
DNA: TGTGCACGGGACGGGGGACCGACAGATACGCAGTATTTT

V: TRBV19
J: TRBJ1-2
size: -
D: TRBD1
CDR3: CASSTPGQGANGYTF
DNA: TGTGCCAGTAGTACGCCGGGACAGGGGGCAAATGGCTACACCTTC

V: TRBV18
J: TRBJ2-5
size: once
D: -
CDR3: CASSPLVRETQYF
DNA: TGTGCCAGCTCACCCTTGGTGAGGGAGACCCAGTACTTC

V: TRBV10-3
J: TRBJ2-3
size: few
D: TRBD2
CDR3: CAISAFHPSGARAAHDTQYF
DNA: TGTGCCATCAGTGCGTTTCATCCTAGCGGGGCCCGGGCGGCCCATGATACGCAGTATTTT

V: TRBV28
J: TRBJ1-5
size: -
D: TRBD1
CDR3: CASRTGGWDNQPQHF
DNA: TGTGCCAGCCGGACAGGGGGCTGGGACAATCAGCCCCAGCATTTT

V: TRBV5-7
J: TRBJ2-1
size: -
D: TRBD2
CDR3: CASRFTSDYNEQFF
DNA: TGTGCCAGCAGATTCACTAGCGATTACAATGAGCAGTTCTTC

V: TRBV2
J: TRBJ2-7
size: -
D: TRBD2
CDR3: CASSRTSYEQYF
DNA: TGTGCCAGCAGCCGGACTAGCTACGAGCAGTACTTC

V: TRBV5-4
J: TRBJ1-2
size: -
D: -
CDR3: CASSSGTQGGYTF
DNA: TGTGCCAGCAGCTCCGGGACTCAAGGGGGCTACACCTTC

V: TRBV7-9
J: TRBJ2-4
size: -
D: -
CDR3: CASSSGRLGSIQYF
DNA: TGTGCCAGCAGCTCTGGCCGGCTAGGAAGCATTCAGTACTTC

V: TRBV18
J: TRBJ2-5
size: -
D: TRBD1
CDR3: CASSPGTGQETQYF
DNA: TGTGCCAGCTCACCGGGGACAGGGCAAGAGACCCAGTACTTC

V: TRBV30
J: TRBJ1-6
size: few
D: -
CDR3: CAWTWRAYNSPLHF
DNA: TGTGCCTGGACGTGGAGGGCGTATAATTCACCCCTCCACTTT

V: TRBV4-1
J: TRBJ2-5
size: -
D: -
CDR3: CASSQVRETQYF
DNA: TGCGCCAGCAGCCAAGTCAGAGAGACCCAGTACTTC